This TCR beta chain appears in the sequencing data of a study of cytomegalovirus exposure and HLA in healthy donors. Turning to this clone: Its cognate antigen is unknown.

With 60 Vbeta and 13 Jbeta primers, the PCR was carried out. TCRdb's table, derived via immunoSEQ multiplex PCR, lists solely in-frame clones and lacks some. This table has some 110,000 clones, around three quarters appearing once. The CDR3 runs 15 residues. Germline lookup yields CDR1 SGHTA and CDR2 FQGNSA. Trimming took 4 bases from V and 5 from J; bases not matched to a gene: 8. Whole-study findings and limits: It was confirmed in vitro that a few of the CMV-associated chains were specific for CMV antigens. Per published accounts, TCR beta sequences correctly predicted the HLA-A and HLA-B alleles of most subjects.

This chain uses TRBV7-2 with TRBJ1-1; TRBD1 matches at 9 bases. This sequence was found in a man aged 50 to 59 in good health and CMV-seropositive. The sequenced material came from PBMCs. CDR3 coding DNA: TGTGCCAGCAGCTCAAACAGGGGGCAGGTGACTGAAGCTTTCTTT. It yields the protein CASSSNRGQVTEAFF.